This T cell receptor beta chain appears in the sequencing data of a study of cytomegalovirus exposure and HLA in healthy donors. While the first cohort had 700 or so subjects, the donors belonged to the separate validation cohort of fewer than 150 subjects. The CDR3 sequence is 18 residues long. In germline, CDR1 is MNHEY, CDR2 SMNVEV (reference sequence). After removal of 3 bases from V and 3 bases from J, the junction contained 8 bases not matched to a gene. Sequencing was performed with immunoSEQ multiplex PCR; in TCRdb, only in-frame clones are kept and a portion is missing. The data show about 140,000 clones, about 86% seen once.

The sequence was collected from a woman under 30 in good health and CMV-seropositive. The V gene is TRBV27, the J gene TRBJ2-3, with TRBD2 matching over 14 bases. The source material was PBMCs. The CDR3 nucleotides are TGTGCCAGCAGTTTGGGCCCCCGACTAGCGGGAGGGACAGATACGCAGTATTTT. It specifies CASSLGPRLAGGTDTQYF.